A selection of T cell receptor beta chains follows, all from one sample in a study of multiple sclerosis patients with progressive multifocal leukoencephalopathy. Libraries were prepared by immunoSEQ multiplex PCR; TCRdb keeps only in-frame clonotypes and omits some of them. The sample contains around 32,000 clones, almost 95% of which appear only once. The sequenced sample consisted of PBMCs. The receptors were gathered from a man aged 30 to 39 with multiple sclerosis. Each CDR3 is given with its conserved first and last residue. A D gene is named only where the DNA matches it firmly.

V	J	D	length	DNA	CDR3
TRBV30	TRBJ1-6	NA	11	TGTGCCTGGAGTGCAAATTCACCCCTCCACTTT	CAWSANSPLHF
TRBV11-3	TRBJ2-1	TRBD1	15	TGTGCCAGCAGCTTAGAGGCAGGGGGTAACTATGAGCAGTTCTTC	CASSLEAGGNYEQFF
TRBV7-9	TRBJ1-1	TRBD1	14	TGTGCCAGCAGCTCAGGGGGCTGGGACACTGAAGCTTTCTTT	CASSSGGWDTEAFF
TRBV18	TRBJ1-2	TRBD1	15	TGTGCCAGCTCACCGAGTGGCCAGGGGGCGCGAGGCTACACCTTC	CASSPSGQGARGYTF
TRBV6-6	TRBJ1-5	NA	15	TGTGCCAGCAGTTACCGGGCGGGTTCAGAACAGCCCCAGCATTTT	CASSYRAGSEQPQHF
TRBV13	TRBJ2-7	TRBD2	16	TGTGCCAGCAGCCATCGAAGGGCTAGCGGGAGACGCGAGCAGTACTTC	CASSHRRASGRREQYF
TRBV4-1	TRBJ2-1	TRBD2	16	TGCGCCAGCAGCCAAGTTGGGCTAGCGGGAGAAAATGAGCAGTTCTTC	CASSQVGLAGENEQFF
TRBV4-1	TRBJ2-7	TRBD2	16	TGCGCCAGCAGCCCCCACCCCGGGACTAGATTTAGCGAGCAGTACTTC	CASSPHPGTRFSEQYF
TRBV18	TRBJ2-3	NA	12	TGTGCCAGCTCACAGGGGTTGGATACGCAGTATTTT	CASSQGLDTQYF
TRBV11-2	TRBJ2-4	NA	14	TGTGCCAGCAGCTTAAACTTTTTGAAAAACATTCAGTACTTC	CASSLNFLKNIQYF
TRBV5-8	TRBJ2-1	NA	13	TGTGCCAGCCTCAACGGGAGAGAGGGTGAGCAGTTCTTC	CASLNGREGEQFF
TRBV7-9	TRBJ2-7	NA	12	TGTGCCAGCAGCTCCCGGGGTCGGGAGCAGTACTTC	CASSSRGREQYF
TRBV9	TRBJ1-2	NA	13	TGTGCCAGCCGCAATGGCGGGAACTATGGCTACACCTTC	CASRNGGNYGYTF
TRBV6-6	TRBJ1-4	NA	16	TGTGCCAGCAGAAGAAAAATTGGGGTTGGGTACGAAAAACTGTTTTTT	CASRRKIGVGYEKLFF
TRBV7-9	TRBJ2-3	NA	15	TGTGCCAGCAGCCGAAAAGGAGGGATCACAGATACGCAGTATTTT	CASSRKGGITDTQYF
TRBV28	TRBJ2-3	TRBD2	14	TGTGCCAGCAGGGAGGGACTAGCAGTCGATACGCAGTATTTT	CASREGLAVDTQYF
TRBV7-6	TRBJ2-3	TRBD2	17	TGTGCCAGCAGCTTAGTGATAGCGGGAGGGCCGGCAGATACGCAGTATTTT	CASSLVIAGGPADTQYF
TRBV13	TRBJ1-6	NA	14	TGTGCCAGCAGCTTACGGACCCTTAATTCACCCCTCCACTTT	CASSLRTLNSPLHF
TRBV9	TRBJ2-3	NA	12	TGTGCCAGCAGCCCCCGAACAGATACGCAGTATTTT	CASSPRTDTQYF
TRBV29-1	TRBJ1-2	NA	12	TGCAGCGTTGCGGGGGTCGGCTATGGCTACACCTTC	CSVAGVGYGYTF
TRBV4-3	TRBJ2-1	TRBD2	18	TGCGCCAGCAGTCAGGCGTTCGGTGGCGGGAGTAGCTACAATGAGCAGTTCTTC	CASSQAFGGGSSYNEQFF
TRBV4-3	TRBJ1-4	TRBD1	16	TGCGCCAGCAGCCTTATTGGGCCAGGGGGTAATGAAAAACTGTTTTTT	CASSLIGPGGNEKLFF
TRBV6-5	TRBJ1-2	NA	14	TGTGCCAGCAGTTTCTTTGGGGAGGTCTATGGCTACACCTTC	CASSFFGEVYGYTF
TRBV6-1	TRBJ1-2	NA	13	TGTGCCAGCTCGGGGGGATTTGGGTATGGCTACACCTTC	CASSGGFGYGYTF
TRBV15	TRBJ2-7	TRBD1	15	TGTGCCACCAGCATCCTCACGGGACAGTCCTACGAGCAGTACTTC	CATSILTGQSYEQYF
TRBV7-9	TRBJ2-2	NA	15	TGTGCCAGCAGCTTAGTACAGGGCCCCAACGGGGAGCTGTTTTTT	CASSLVQGPNGELFF
TRBV6-1	TRBJ2-1	TRBD2	15	TGTGCCAGCATCTTAGCGGGAGGGGTCTACAATGAGCAGTTCTTC	CASILAGGVYNEQFF